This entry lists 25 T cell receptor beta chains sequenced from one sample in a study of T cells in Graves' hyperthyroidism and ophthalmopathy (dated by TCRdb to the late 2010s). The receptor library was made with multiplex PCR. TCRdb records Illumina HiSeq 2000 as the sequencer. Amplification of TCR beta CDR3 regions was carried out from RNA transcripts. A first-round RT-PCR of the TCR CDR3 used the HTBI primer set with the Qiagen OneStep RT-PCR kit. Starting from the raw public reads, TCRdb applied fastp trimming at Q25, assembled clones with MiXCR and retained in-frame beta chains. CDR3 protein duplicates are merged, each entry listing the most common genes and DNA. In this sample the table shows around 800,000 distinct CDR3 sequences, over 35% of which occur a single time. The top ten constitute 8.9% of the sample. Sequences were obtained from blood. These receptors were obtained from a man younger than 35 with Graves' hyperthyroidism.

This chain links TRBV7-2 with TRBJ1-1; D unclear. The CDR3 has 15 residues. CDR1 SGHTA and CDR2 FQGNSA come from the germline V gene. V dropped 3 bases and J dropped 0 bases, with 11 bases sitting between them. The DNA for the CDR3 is TGTGCCAGCAGCTTGGTTGAGGACCTGAACACTGAAGCTTTCTTT. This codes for CASSLVEDLNTEAFF.

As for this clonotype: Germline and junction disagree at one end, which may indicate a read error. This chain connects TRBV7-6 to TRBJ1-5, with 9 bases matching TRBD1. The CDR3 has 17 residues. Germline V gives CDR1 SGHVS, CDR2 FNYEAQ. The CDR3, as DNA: TGTGCCAGCAGCTGTACAGGGGGCGGAGGAAGCAATCAGCCCCAGCGTTTT. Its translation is CASSCTGGGGSNQPQRF.

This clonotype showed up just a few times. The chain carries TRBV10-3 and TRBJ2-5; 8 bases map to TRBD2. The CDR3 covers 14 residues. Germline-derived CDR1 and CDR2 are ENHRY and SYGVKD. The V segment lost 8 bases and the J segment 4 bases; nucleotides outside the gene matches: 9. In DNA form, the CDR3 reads TGTGCCATCGCCGACGGGGGGGCGACAGAGACCCAGTACTTC. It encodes CAIADGGATETQYF.

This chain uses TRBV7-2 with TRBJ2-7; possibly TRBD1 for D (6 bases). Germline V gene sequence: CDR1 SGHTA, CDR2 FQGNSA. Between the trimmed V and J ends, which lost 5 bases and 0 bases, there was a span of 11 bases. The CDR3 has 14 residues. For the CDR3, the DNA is TGTGCCAGCAGCATCCGGGACAACTCCTACGAGCAGTACTTC. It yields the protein CASSIRDNSYEQYF.

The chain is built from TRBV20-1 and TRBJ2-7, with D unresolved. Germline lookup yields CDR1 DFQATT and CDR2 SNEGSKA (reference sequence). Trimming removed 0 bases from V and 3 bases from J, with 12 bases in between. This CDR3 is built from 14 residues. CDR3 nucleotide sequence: TGCAGTGCTAGAGATCCCGAGATGGACTACGAGCAGTACTTC. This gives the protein CSARDPEMDYEQYF.

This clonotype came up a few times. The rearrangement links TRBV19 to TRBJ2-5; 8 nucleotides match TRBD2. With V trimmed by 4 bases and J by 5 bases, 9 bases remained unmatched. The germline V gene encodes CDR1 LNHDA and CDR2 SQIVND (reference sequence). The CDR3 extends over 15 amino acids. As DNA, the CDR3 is TGTGCCAGTAGTACCCCTCTCGGGGGGGCGGAGACCCAGTACTTC. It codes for CASSTPLGGAETQYF.

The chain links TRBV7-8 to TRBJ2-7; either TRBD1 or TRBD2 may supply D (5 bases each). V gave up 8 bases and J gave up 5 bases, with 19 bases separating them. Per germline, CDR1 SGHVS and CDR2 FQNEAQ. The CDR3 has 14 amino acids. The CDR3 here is CASSPPSGQHEQYF. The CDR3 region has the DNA TGTGCCAGCTCACCACCTTCGGGGCAGCACGAGCAGTACTTC. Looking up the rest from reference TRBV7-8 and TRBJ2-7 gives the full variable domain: GAGVSQSPRYKVAKRGQDVALRCDPISGHVSLFWYQQALGQGPEFLTYFQNEAQLDKSGLPSDRFFAERPEGSVSTLKIQRTQQEDSAVYLCASSPPSGQHEQYFGPGTRLTVT.

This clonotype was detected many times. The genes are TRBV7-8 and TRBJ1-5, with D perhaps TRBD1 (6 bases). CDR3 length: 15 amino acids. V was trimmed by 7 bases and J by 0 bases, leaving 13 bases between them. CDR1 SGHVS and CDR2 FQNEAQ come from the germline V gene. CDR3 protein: CASTLSRGSNQPQHF. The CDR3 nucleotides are TGTGCCAGCACCCTTTCCAGGGGTAGCAATCAGCCCCAGCATTTT.

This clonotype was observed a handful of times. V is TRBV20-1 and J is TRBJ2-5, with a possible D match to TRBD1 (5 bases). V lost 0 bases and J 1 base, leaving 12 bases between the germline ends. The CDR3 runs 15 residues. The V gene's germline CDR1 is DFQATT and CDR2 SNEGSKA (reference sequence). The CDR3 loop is CSARDRETAQETQYF. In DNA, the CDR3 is TGCAGTGCTAGAGATCGTGAGACAGCCCAAGAGACCCAGTACTTC.

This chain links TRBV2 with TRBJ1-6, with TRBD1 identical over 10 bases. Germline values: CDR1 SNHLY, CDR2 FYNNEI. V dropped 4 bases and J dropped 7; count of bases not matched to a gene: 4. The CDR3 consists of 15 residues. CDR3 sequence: CASSALTGGNSPLHF. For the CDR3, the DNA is TGTGCCAGCAGTGCCTTGACAGGGGGCAATTCACCCCTCCACTTT.

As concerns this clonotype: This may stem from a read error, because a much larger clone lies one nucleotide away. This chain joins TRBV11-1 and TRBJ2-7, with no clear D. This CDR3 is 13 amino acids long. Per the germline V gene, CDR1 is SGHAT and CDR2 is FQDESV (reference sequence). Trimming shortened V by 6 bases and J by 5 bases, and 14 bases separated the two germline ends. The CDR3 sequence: CASRLSRRDEQYF. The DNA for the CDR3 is TGTGCCAGCAGGTTATCGCGGCGCGACGAGCAGTACTTC. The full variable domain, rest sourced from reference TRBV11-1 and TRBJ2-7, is EAEVAQSPRYKITEKSQAVAFWCDPISGHATLYWYRQILGQGPELLVQFQDESVVDDSQLPKDRFSAERLKGVDSTLKIQPAELGDSAMYLCASRLSRRDEQYFGPGTRLTVT.

The CDR3 DNA sequence: TGTGCCAGCAGCTTACCTTGGGGTGAAGGGCCTAACACCGGGGAGCTGTTTTTT. Translated, it gives CASSLPWGEGPNTGELFF. This chain joins TRBV7-9 and TRBJ2-2; D unresolved. V gave up 2 bases and J gave up 2 bases, with 18 bases separating them. Germline loops: CDR1 SEHNR, CDR2 FQNEAQ (reference sequence). The CDR3 totals 18 residues. Together with reference TRBV7-9 and TRBJ2-2, the CDR3 gives the full variable domain: DTGVSQNPRHKITKRGQNVTFRCDPISEHNRLYWYRQTLGQGPEFLTYFQNEAQLEKSRLLSDRFSAERPKGSFSTLEIQRTEQGDSAMYLCASSLPWGEGPNTGELFFGEGSRLTVL.

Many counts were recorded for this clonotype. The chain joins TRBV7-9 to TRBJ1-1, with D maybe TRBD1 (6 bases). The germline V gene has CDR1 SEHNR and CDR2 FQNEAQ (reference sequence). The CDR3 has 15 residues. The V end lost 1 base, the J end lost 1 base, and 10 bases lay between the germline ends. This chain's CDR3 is CASSLGGQRNTEAFF. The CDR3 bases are TGTGCCAGCAGCTTAGGGGGACAACGGAACACTGAAGCTTTCTTT.

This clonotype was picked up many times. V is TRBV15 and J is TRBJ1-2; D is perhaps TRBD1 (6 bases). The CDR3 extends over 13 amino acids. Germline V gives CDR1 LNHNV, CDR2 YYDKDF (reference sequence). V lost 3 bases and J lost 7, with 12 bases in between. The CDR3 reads CATSRGGAFGYTF. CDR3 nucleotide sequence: TGTGCCACCAGCAGGGGGGGGGCCTTTGGCTACACCTTC.

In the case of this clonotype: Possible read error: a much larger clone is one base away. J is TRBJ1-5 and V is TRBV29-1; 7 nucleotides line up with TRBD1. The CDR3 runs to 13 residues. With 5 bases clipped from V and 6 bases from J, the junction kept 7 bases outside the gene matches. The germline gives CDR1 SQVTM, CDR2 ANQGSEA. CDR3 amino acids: CSVTGAVGQPQHF. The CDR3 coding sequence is TGCAGCGTTACAGGGGCGGTAGGTCAGCCCCAGCATTTT. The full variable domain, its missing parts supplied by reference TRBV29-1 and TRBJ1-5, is SAVISQKPSRDICQRGTSLTIQCQVDSQVTMMFWYRQQPGQSLTLIATANQGSEATYESGFVIDKFPISRPNLTFSTLTVSNMSPEDSSIYLCSVTGAVGQPQHFGDGTRLSIL.

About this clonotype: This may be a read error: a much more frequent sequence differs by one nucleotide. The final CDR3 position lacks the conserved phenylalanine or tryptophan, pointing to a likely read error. The CDR3 DNA reads TGTGCCAGCAGTGCCGGGACAGGGCCATATAATTCACCCCTCCACCTT. It codes for CASSAGTGPYNSPLHL. V and J are TRBV9 and TRBJ1-6; 9 bases agree with TRBD1. Germline CDR1 reads SGDLS; CDR2 reads YYNGEE. This CDR3 has 16 residues. Germline trimming cut 5 bases from V and 4 bases from J; bases unmatched to any gene: 7.

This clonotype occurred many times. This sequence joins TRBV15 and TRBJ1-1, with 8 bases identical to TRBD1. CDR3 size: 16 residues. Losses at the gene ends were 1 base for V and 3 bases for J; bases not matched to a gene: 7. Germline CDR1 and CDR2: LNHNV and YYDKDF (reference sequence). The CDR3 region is CATSRARDRGDTEAFF. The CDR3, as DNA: TGTGCCACCAGCAGAGCCCGAGACAGGGGTGACACTGAAGCTTTCTTT.

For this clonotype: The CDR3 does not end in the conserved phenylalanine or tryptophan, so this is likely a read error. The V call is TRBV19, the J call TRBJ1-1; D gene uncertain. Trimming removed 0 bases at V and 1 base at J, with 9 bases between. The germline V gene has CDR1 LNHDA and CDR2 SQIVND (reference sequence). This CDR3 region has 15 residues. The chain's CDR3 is CASSIDHEGNTEAFL. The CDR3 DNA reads TGTGCCAGTAGTATAGATCACGAGGGGAACACTGAAGCTTTCCTT.

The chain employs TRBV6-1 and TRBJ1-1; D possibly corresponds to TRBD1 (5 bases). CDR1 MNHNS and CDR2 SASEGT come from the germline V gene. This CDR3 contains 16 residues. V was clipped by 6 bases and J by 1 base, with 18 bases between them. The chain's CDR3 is CASRSRLTGGNTEAFF. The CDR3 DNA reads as TGTGCCAGCAGATCCCGCCTCACAGGTGGGAACACTGAAGCTTTCTTT.

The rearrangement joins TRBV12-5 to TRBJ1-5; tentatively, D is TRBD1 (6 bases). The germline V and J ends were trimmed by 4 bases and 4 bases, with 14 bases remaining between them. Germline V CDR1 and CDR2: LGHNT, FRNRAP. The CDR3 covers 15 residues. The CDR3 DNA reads TGTGCTAGTGGTTGGGGACATCCAAGGAATCAGCCCCAGCATTTT. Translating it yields CASGWGHPRNQPQHF. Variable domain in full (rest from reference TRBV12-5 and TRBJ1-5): DARVTQTPRHKVTEMGQEVTMRCQPILGHNTVFWYRQTMMQGLELLAYFRNRAPLDDSGMPKDRFSAEMPDATLATLKIQPSEPRDSAVYFCASGWGHPRNQPQHFGDGTRLSIL.

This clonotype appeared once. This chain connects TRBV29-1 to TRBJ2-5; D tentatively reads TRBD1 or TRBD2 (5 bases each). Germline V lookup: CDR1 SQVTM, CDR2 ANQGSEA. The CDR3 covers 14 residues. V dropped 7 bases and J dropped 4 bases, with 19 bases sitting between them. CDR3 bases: TGCAGCGCCAGCAGTCCGGGGCCCGGAGAGACCCAGTACTTC. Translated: CSASSPGPGETQYF.

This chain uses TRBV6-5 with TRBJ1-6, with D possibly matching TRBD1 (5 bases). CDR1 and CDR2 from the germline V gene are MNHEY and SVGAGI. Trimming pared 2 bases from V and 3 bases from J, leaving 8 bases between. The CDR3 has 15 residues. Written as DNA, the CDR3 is TGTGCCAGCAGTTACCACGGGGGCTATAATTCACCCCTCCACTTT. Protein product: CASSYHGGYNSPLHF.

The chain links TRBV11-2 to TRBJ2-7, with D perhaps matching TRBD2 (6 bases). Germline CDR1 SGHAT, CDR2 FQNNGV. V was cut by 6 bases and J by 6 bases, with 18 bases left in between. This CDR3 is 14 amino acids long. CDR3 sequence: CASRGGGFVLEQYF. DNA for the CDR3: TGTGCCAGCAGAGGAGGAGGGTTTGTTCTCGAGCAGTACTTC.

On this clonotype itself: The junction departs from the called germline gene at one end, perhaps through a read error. As DNA, the CDR3 is TGTGCCAGCAGTTTAGTCGAGGGAGCGTACGAGCAGTACTTC. Translated, it gives CASSLVEGAYEQYF. The J gene is TRBJ2-7, the V gene TRBV7-2, with a tentative D call TRBD2 (5 bases). The CDR3 consists of 14 residues. Germline CDR1 reads SGHTA; CDR2 reads FQGNSA.

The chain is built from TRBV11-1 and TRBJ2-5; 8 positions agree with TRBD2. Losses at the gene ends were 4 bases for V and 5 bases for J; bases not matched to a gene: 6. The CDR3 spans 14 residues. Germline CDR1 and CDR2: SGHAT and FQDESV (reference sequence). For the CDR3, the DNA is TGTGCCAGCAGCTCAGGCGGGGGGATGGAGACCCAGTACTTC. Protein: CASSSGGGMETQYF.